This entry is about one TCR beta chain. Antigen: not known. Germline V CDR1 and CDR2: SQVTM, ANQGSEA. This CDR3 region has 16 residues. The data stem from a study of CXCR3-negative and CXCR3-positive naive CD8 T cells. Regarding the study as a whole: CXCR3-positive naive cells had TRB CDR3s that were more hydrophobic than CXCR3-negative naive cells had.

Researchers prepared the TRB cDNA libraries using 5' RACE with UMI labels. No DNA is given; TCRdb re-called the 5' RACE reads and lists each CDR3 protein once. The sample holds around 150,000 distinct CDR3 sequences. The chain is built from TRBV29-1 and TRBJ2-7; TCRdb gives TRBD1 as the D gene, but with no DNA this cannot be confirmed. The source is a human donor in good health. Some clones in this sample may be carry-over from other donors' samples. The material sequenced was naive CXCR3+ CD8+ T cells from blood. Indicated subset: CD45RO-CCR7+CD27+CD95- naive CD8+ T cells expressing CXCR3 (TNR3+). The CDR3 region is CSVANPGTGFSHEQYF.